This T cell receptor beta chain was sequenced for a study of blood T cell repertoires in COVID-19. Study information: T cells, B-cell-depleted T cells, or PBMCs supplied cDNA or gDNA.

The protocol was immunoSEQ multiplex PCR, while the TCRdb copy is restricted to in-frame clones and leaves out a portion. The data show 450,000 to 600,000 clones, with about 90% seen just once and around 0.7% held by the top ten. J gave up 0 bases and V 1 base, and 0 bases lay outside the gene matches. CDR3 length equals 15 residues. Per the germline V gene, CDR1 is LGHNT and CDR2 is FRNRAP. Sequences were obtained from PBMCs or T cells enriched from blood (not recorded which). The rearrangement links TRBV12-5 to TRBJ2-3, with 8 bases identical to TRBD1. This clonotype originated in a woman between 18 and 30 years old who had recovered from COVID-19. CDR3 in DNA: TGTGCTAGTGGTTTGGGGACAGGGAGCACAGATACGCAGTATTTT. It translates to CASGLGTGSTDTQYF.